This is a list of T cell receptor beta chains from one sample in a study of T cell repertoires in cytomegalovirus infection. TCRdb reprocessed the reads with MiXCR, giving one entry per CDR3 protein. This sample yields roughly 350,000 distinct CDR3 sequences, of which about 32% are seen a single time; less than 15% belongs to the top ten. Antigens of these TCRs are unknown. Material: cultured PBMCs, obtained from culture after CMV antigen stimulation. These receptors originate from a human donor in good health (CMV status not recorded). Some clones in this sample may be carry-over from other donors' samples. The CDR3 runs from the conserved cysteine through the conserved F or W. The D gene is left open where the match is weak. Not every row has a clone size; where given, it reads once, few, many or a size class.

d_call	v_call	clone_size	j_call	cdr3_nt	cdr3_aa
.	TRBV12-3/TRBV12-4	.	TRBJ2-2	TGTGCCAGCAGTTTAGGAAACCCCCAGGGCACCGGGGAGCTGTTTTTT	CASSLGNPQGTGELFF
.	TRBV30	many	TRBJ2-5	TGTGCCTGGAGCATTGCTTGGGGGCCCGGAGAGACCCAGTACTTC	CAWSIAWGPGETQYF
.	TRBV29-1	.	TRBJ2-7	TGCAGCGTTGAAAAGGCAGGGGGGTTATACGAGCAGTACTTC	CSVEKAGGLYEQYF
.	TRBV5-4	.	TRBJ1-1	TGTGCCAGCAGCCCACTCAGGGCTTCGGAGGACACTGAAGCTTTCTTT	CASSPLRASEDTEAFF
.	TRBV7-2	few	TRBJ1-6	TGTGCCAGCAGCTTATGGGGCACAGGTTCACCCCTCCACTTT	CASSLWGTGSPLHF
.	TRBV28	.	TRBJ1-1	TGTGCCAGCTTTACAGGGAGTGACGGTAACACTGAAGCTTTCTTT	CASFTGSDGNTEAFF
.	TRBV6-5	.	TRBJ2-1	TGTGCCAGCAGCGAATTTGATGAGCAGTTCTTC	CASSEFDEQFF
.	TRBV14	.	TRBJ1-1	TGTGCCAGCAGCCAAGTGGCCTCATCCTGGGGTTCGAACACTGAAGCTTTCTTT	CASSQVASSWGSNTEAFF
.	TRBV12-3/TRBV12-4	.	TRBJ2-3	TGTGCCAGCAGGGCTAGCGGCACAGATACGCAGTATTTT	CASRASGTDTQYF
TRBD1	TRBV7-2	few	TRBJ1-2	TGTGCCAGCAGCCCCCACCTTGGGACAGCGGAGGGCTACACCTTC	CASSPHLGTAEGYTF
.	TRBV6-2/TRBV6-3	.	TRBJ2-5	TGTGCCAGCAGTTACGCCCGGACCCAGTACTTC	CASSYARTQYF
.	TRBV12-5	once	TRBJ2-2	TGTGCTAGTGGCCCCCGTATAAACGCGAACACCGGGGAGCTGTTTTTT	CASGPRINANTGELFF
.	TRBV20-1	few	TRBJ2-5	TGCAGTGCTCAAAAGCTCGGGGGTGAAGAGACCCAGTACTTC	CSAQKLGGEETQYF
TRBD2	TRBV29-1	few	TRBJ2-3	TGCAGCGTTGCCCGACTCGCTAGCGGAACCACAGATACGCAGTATTTT	CSVARLASGTTDTQYF
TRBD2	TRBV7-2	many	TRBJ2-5	TGTGCCAGCAGCTTAAGCGGGAGAGAGACCCAGTACTTC	CASSLSGRETQYF
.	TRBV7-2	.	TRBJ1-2	TGTGCCAGCAGCGTCGAGAGCGGTGGCTACACCTTC	CASSVESGGYTF
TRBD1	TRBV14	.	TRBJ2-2	TGTGCCAGCAGCCAACGGGGACAGGTGACCGGGGAGCTGTTTTTT	CASSQRGQVTGELFF
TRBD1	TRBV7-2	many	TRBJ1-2	TGTGCCAGCAGCGGGGCGGGACAGGAGGCCTATGGCTACACCTTC	CASSGAGQEAYGYTF
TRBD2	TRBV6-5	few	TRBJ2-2	TGTGCCAGCAGTTACTCCTTACTAGCGGGAGGGCCCGGCGCCGGGGAGCTGTTTTTT	CASSYSLLAGGPGAGELFF
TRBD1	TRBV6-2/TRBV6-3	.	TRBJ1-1	TGTGCCAGCAGTTGGAGGACAGGACTACCAAAGAACACTGAAGCTTTCTTT	CASSWRTGLPKNTEAFF
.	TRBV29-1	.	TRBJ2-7	TGCAGCGCTGAATCTGGTCCCGAGCAGTACTTC	CSAESGPEQYF
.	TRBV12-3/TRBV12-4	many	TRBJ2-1	TGTGCCAGCACCGAGGGGCTAGTCCACAATGAGCAGTTCTTC	CASTEGLVHNEQFF
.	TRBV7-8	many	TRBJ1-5	TGTGCCAGCAGCCAACAGGGTGGGGGCAATCAGCCCCAGCATTTT	CASSQQGGGNQPQHF
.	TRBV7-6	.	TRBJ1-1	TGTGCCAGCAGCTTTCTACAGGGCTACACTGAAGCTTTCTTT	CASSFLQGYTEAFF
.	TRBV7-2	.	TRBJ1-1	TGTGCCAGCAGCTCATCGATTCGCGTCACTGAAGCTTTCTTT	CASSSSIRVTEAFF
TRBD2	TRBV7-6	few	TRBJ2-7	TGTGCCAGCAGCTTCGGACTAGCGGAGAACTACGAGCAGTACTTC	CASSFGLAENYEQYF